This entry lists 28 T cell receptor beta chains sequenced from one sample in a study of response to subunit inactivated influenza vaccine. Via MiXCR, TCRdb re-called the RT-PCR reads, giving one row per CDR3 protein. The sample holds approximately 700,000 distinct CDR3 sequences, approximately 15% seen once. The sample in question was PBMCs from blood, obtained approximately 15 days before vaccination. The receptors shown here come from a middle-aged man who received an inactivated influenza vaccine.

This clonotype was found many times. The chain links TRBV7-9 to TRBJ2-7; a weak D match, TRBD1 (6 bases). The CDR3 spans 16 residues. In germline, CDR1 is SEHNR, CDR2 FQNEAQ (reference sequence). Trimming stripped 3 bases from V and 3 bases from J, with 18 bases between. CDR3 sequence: CASSFVGAGRNYEQYF. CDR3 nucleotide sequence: TGTGCCAGCAGCTTCGTGGGGGCAGGCAGAAACTACGAGCAGTACTTC.

CDR3 DNA: TGTGCCTGGACAGGGTTGTCTGAAGCTTTCTTT. Protein: CAWTGLSEAFF. The gene calls are TRBV30 and TRBJ1-1; D perhaps matches TRBD1 (5 bases). This CDR3 has 11 amino acids. Germline CDR1 and CDR2: GTSNPN and SVGIG (reference sequence). The V end lost 4 bases, the J end lost 6 bases, and 9 bases lay between the germline ends. The full variable domain, in which reference TRBV30 and TRBJ1-1 provide the parts outside the CDR3, is SQTIHQWPATLVQPVGSPLSLECTVEGTSNPNLYWYRQAAGRGLQLLFYSVGIGQISSEVPQNLSASRPQDRQFILSSKKLLLSDSGFYLCAWTGLSEAFFGQGTRLTVV.

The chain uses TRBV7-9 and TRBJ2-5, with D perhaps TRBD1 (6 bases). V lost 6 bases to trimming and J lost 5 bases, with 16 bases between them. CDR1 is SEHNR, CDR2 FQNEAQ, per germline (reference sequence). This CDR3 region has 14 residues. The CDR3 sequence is CASSLSHRVETQYF. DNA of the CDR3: TGTGCCAGCAGTTTGTCCCACAGGGTGGAGACCCAGTACTTC.

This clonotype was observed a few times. CDR3 DNA: TGTGCCAGCAGCTTAGACAGGGGGCGCATTGAAAAACTGTTTTTT. Residues: CASSLDRGRIEKLFF. The chain combines TRBV7-9 with TRBJ1-4; TRBD1 agrees at 9 bases. V shed 1 base, J shed 7 bases, and the junction held 4 bases outside the gene matches. CDR3 length: 15 residues. Germline CDR1 and CDR2: SEHNR and FQNEAQ (reference sequence).

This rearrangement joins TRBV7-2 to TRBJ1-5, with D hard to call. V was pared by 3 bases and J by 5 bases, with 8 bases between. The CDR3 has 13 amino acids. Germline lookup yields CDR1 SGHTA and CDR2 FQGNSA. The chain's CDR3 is CASSFHGDQPQHF. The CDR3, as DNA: TGTGCCAGCAGCTTCCATGGAGATCAGCCCCAGCATTTT.

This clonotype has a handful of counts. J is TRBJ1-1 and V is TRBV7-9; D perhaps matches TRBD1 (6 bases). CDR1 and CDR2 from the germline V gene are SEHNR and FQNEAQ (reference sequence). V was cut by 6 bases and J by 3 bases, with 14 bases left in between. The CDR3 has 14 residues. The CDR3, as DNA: TGTGCCAGCAGTCACACAGGGAGGGACACTGAAGCTTTCTTT. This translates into CASSHTGRDTEAFF.

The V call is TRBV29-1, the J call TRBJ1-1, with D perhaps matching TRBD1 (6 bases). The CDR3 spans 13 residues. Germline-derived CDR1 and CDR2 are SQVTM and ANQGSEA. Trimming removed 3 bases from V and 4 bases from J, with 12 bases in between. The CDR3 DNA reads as TGCAGCGTTGACCAGGGGTTGAGCACTGAAGCTTTCTTT. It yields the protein CSVDQGLSTEAFF.

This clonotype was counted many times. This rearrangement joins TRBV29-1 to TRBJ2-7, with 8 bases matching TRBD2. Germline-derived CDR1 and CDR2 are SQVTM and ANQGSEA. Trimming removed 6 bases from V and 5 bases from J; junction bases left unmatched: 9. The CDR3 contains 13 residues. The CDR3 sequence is CSVDSGRANEQYF. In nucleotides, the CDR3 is TGCAGCGTAGATTCCGGGAGGGCCAACGAGCAGTACTTC.

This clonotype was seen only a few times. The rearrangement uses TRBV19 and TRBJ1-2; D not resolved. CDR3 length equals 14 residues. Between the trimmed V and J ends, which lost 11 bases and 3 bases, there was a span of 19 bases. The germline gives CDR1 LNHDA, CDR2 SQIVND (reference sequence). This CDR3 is CASQREQSYYGYTF. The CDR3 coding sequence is TGTGCCTCACAGAGGGAGCAGTCTTACTATGGCTACACCTTC.

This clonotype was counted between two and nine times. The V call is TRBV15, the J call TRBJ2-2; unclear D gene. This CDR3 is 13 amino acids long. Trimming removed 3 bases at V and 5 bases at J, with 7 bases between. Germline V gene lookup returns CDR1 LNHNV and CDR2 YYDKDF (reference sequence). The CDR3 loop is CATSRESTGELFF. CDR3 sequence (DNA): TGTGCCACCAGCAGGGAGAGTACCGGGGAGCTGTTTTTT.

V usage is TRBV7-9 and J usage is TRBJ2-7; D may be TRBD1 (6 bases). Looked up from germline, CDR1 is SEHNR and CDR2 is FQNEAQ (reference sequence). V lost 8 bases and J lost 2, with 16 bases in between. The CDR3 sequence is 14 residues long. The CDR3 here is CASSPPGVTYEQYF. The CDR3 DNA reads TGTGCCAGCTCCCCGCCAGGGGTAACCTACGAGCAGTACTTC.

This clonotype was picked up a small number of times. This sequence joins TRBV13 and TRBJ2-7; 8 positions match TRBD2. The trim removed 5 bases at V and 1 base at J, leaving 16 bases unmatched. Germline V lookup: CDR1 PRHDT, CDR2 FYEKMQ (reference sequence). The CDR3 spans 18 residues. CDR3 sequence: CASSRRNEPGLGSYEQYF. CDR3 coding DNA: TGTGCCAGCAGCCGTCGGAATGAACCGGGACTAGGTTCCTACGAGCAGTACTTC.

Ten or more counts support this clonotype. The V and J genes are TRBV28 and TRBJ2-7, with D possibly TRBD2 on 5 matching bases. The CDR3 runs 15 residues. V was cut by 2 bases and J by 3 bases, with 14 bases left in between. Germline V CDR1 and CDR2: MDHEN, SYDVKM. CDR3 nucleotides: TGTGCCAGCAGTTTAGTGAAGCGGTTATACTACGAGCAGTACTTC. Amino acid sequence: CASSLVKRLYYEQYF.

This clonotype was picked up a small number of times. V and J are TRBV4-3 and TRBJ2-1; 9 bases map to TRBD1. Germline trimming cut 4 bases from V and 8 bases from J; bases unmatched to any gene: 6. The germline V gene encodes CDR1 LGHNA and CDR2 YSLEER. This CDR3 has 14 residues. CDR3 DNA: TGCGCCAGCAGCCCCGGGACAGGGTTCGATGAGCAGTTCTTC. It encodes CASSPGTGFDEQFF.

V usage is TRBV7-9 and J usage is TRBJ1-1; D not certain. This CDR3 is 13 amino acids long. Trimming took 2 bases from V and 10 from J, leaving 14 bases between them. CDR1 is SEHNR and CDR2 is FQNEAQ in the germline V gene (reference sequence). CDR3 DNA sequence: TGTGCCAGCAGCTTATCCATCTCCCTGGGAGCTTTCTTT. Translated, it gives CASSLSISLGAFF.

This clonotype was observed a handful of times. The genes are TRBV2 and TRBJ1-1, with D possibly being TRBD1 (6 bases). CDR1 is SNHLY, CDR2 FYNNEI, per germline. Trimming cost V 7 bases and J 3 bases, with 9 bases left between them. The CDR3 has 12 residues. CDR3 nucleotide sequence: TGTGCCAGCAAGGGGGTGGACACTGAAGCTTTCTTT. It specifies CASKGVDTEAFF.

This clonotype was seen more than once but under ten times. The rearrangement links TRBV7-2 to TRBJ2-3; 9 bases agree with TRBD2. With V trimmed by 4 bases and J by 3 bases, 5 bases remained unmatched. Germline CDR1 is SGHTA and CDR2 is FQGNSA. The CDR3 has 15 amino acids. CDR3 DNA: TGTGCCAGCAGCTCAAGAAGCGGGGGGACAGATACGCAGTATTTT. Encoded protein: CASSSRSGGTDTQYF.

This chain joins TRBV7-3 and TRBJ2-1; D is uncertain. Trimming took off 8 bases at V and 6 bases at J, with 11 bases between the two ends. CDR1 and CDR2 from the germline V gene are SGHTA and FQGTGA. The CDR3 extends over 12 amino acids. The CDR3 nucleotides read TGTGCCAGCGGCTCACTCCCCAATGAGCAGTTCTTC. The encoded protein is CASGSLPNEQFF.

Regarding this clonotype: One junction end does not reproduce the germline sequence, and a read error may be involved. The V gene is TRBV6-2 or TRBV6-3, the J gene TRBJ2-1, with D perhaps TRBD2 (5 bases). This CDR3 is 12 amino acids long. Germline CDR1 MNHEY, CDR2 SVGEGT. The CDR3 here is CPSGLDWNEQFF. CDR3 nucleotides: TGTCCCAGCGGTCTTGACTGGAATGAGCAGTTCTTC.

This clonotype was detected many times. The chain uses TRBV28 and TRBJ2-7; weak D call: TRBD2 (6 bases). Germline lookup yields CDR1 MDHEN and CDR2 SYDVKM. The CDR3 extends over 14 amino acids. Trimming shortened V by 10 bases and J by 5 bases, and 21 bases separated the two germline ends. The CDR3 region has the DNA TGTGCCACCAACCCTGGGACGGGGGAGGACGAGCAGTACTTC. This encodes CATNPGTGEDEQYF. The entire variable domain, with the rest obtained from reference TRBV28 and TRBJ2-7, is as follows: DVKVTQSSRYLVKRTGEKVFLECVQDMDHENMFWYRQDPGLGLRLIYFSYDVKMKEKGDIPEGYSVSREKKERFSLILESASTNQTSMYLCATNPGTGEDEQYFGPGTRLTVT.

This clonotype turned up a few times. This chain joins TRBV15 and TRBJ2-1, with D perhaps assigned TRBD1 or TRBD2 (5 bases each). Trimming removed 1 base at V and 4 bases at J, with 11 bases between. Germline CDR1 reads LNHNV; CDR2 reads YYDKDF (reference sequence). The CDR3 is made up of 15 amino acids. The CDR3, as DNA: TGTGCCACCAGCAGAGGATGGGGACGGTACAATGAGCAGTTCTTC. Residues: CATSRGWGRYNEQFF.

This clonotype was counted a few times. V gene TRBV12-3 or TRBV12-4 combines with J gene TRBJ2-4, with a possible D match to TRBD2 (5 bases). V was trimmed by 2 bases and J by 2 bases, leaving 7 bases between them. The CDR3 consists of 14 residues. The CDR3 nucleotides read TGTGCCAGCAGTTTACCGGGGACCAAAAACATTCAGTACTTC. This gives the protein CASSLPGTKNIQYF.

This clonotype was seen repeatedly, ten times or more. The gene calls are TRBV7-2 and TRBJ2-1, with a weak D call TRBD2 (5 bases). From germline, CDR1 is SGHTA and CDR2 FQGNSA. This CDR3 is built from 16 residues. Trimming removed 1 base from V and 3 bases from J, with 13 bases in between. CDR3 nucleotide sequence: TGTGCCAGCAGCTTAGGGCGGGTGGGGAACTACAATGAGCAGTTCTTC. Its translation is CASSLGRVGNYNEQFF.

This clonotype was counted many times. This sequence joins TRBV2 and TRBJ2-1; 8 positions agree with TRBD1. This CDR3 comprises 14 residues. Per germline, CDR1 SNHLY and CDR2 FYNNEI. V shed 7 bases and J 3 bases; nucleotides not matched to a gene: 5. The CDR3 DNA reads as TGTGCCAGCATGGGACAGGACCTCTACAATGAGCAGTTCTTC. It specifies CASMGQDLYNEQFF.

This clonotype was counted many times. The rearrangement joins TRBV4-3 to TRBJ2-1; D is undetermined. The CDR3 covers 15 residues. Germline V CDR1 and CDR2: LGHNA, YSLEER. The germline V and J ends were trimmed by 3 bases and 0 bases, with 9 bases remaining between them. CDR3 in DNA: TGCGCCAGCAGCCAGGGCAGTAGCTCCTACAATGAGCAGTTCTTC. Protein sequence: CASSQGSSSYNEQFF.

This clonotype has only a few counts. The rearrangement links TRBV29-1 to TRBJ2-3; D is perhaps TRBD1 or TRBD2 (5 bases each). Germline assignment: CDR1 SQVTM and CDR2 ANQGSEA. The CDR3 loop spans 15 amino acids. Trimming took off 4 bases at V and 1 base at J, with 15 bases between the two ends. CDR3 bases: TGCAGCGTTGGCCCCCCCCAGGGAGGCACAGATACGCAGTATTTT. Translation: CSVGPPQGGTDTQYF.

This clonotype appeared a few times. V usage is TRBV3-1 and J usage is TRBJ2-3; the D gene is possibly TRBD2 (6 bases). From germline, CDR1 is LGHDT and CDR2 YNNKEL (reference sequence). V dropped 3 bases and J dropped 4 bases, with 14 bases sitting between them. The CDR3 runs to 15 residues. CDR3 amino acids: CASSHRLVRPDTQYF. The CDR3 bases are TGTGCCAGCAGCCATCGACTAGTTCGTCCAGATACGCAGTATTTT.

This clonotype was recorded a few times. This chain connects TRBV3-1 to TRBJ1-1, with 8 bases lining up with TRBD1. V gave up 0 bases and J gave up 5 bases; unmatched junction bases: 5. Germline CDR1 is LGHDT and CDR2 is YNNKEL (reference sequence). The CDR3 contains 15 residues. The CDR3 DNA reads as TGTGCCAGCAGCCAAGAGTGGCAGGGGGCGACTGAAGCTTTCTTT. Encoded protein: CASSQEWQGATEAFF.